This T cell receptor beta chain was profiled in a study of cytomegalovirus exposure and HLA in healthy donors. General observations from the study: Reports indicated that the classifier achieved high specificity and sensitivity in diagnosing cytomegalovirus status. Cytomegalovirus-associated status was assigned to 150 or so TCR beta chains. A subsequent analysis found that TCR clusters from the first cohort also tended to co-occur in the 120 or so validation repertoires, with 90% to 95% of cluster scores above 0.

This table comes from immunoSEQ multiplex PCR, and its TCRdb copy is limited to in-frame clones, with some not included. Here the sample spans more than 70,000 clones, 96% being singletons. Concerning this clone: The antigen is unknown.

Germline CDR1 MNHNS, CDR2 SASEGT. V lost 7 bases to trimming and J lost 0 bases, with 9 bases between them. This CDR3 spans 13 amino acids. The donors were members of the roughly 120-subject validation cohort (separate from the roughly 700-subject first cohort). The source of this sequence is a man aged 18 to 30 in good health and CMV-seropositive. Material: PBMCs. This sequence joins TRBV6-1 and TRBJ1-2; possibly TRBD1 for D (5 bases). CDR3 coding DNA: TGTGCCAGCAACCGACAGACTAACTATGGCTACACCTTC. Protein: CASNRQTNYGYTF.